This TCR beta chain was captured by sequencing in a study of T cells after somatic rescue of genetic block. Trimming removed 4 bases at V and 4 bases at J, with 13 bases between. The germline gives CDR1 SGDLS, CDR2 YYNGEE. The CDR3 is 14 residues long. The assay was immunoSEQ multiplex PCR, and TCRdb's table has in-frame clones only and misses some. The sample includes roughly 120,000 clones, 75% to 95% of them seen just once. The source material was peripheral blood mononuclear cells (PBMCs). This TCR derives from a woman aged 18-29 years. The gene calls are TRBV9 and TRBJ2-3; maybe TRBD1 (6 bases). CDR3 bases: TGTGCCAGCAGCCCCCGGACAGAGGCAGATACGCAGTATTTT. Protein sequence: CASSPRTEADTQYF.